This paragraph covers one T cell receptor (beta chain) sequence. The method was immunoSEQ multiplex PCR; TCRdb's version includes in-frame clones alone and lacks a portion of them. The sample contains 25,000 or so clones, 91% of which appear only once. CDR1 is LGHNT, CDR2 FRNRAP, per germline. The CDR3 runs 12 residues. V lost 5 bases and J 7 bases, leaving 8 bases between the germline ends. This sample stems from a study of tissue T cells after allogeneic stem cell transplantation. The clonotype originates from a male donor at least 60 years old who later had graft-versus-host disease after an allogeneic stem cell transplant. This specimen consisted of blood, obtained before transplantation. The chain recombines TRBV12-5 with TRBJ1-4, with no clear D. Written as DNA, the CDR3 is TGTGCTAGTGGTCCGTCGGGTGAAAAACTGTTTTTT. Its translation: CASGPSGEKLFF.